This record looks at one T cell receptor (beta chain) sequence and its context. The sample comes from a study of T cell repertoires in cytomegalovirus infection. Study summary: Signatures in public TCR beta sequences pointed to both CMV infection and matching HLA type.

Using its own MiXCR run on the reads, TCRdb lists one record per CDR3 protein. Among under 850,000 distinct CDR3 sequences listed, less than 40% were seen once. Trimming took 6 bases from V and 1 from J, leaving 15 bases between them. Per germline, CDR1 ENHRY and CDR2 SYGVKD. This CDR3 has 15 residues. This receptor was obtained from a human donor in good health (CMV status not recorded). Some clones in this sample may be carry-over from other donors' samples. The V call is TRBV10-3, the J call TRBJ2-5, with a weak D call TRBD2 (6 bases). Specimen: PBMCs. CDR3 sequence (DNA): TGTGCCATCAGCGTACTTAGCGGTGCCCAAGAGACCCAGTACTTC. It specifies CAISVLSGAQETQYF.